This T cell receptor beta chain comes out of a study of tumor-infiltrating lymphocytes in localized non-small cell lung cancer. Study-level background: Patients included smokers and never-smokers with various histologies, some sampled after neoadjuvant chemotherapy.

Concerning this clone itself: Its matching antigen is unknown.

The study, taken as a whole, reports: No link was found between tumor T-cell fraction and recurrence-free survival. TCR sequencing covered a subset of patients with enough tissue. Compared with uninvolved lung, tumors showed higher T cell infiltration by TCRbeta sequencing.

TCRdb's copy holds only in-frame clones and misses some; the assay was immunoSEQ multiplex PCR. Of over 14,000 clones in the sample, about four fifths were seen once. The CDR3 consists of 12 residues. V was trimmed by 5 bases and J by 6 bases, leaving 10 bases between them. The germline CDR1 and CDR2 sequences are MNHEY and SVGAGI. V and J are TRBV6-5 and TRBJ1-2; D might be TRBD1 (6 bases). This clonotype was sampled from a human donor with non-small cell lung cancer. Sequencing was done on a sample of lung tumor tissue. The CDR3 spells CASSTRTDGYTF. CDR3 DNA sequence: TGTGCCAGCAGTACGAGGACAGATGGCTACACCTTC.